This TCR beta chain comes out of a study of yellow fever vaccine responses in identical twins. Study results and limitations: Twins reportedly had a vaccine T cell response that seemed partly convergent, partly personalized.

This clonotype turned up a few times. No antigen is known for it. TCRdb passed the RT-PCR reads through MiXCR, listing each CDR3 protein once. Of some 2,200 distinct CDR3 sequences in the sample, around 7.3% were seen once. Deletions cut 2 bases from V and 10 bases from J, with 10 bases between. Germline V gene lookup returns CDR1 LGHNA and CDR2 YNFKEQ. The CDR3 sequence is 12 residues long. The chain carries TRBV4-2 and TRBJ2-3; D not resolved. The sequence was obtained from a woman under 30 who received the yellow fever vaccine. The input for sequencing was T cells from blood (PBMCs), unsorted or a sorted subset (not recorded which), taken around 24 months after vaccination. The CDR3 nucleotides are TGTGCCAGCAGCCAATCTGGGTCCTCGCAGTATTTT. This translates into CASSQSGSSQYF.